What follows are 10 T cell receptor beta chains derived from one specimen sequenced in a study of blood T cell repertoires in COVID-19. This table comes from immunoSEQ multiplex PCR, and its TCRdb copy is limited to in-frame clones, with some not included. The sample lists 380,000 or so clones, approximately 86% occurring once. The sequenced material came from peripheral blood. The receptors derive from a woman aged 55-70 years with COVID-19, enrolled during active disease.

This chain connects TRBV3-1 (or the pseudogene TRBV3-2) to TRBJ2-7; unclear D gene. Germline lookup yields CDR1 LGHDT and CDR2 YNNKEL (reference sequence). V lost 1 base and J 5 bases, leaving 18 bases between the germline ends. This CDR3 has 16 amino acids. CDR3 nucleotide sequence: TGTGCCAGCAGCCAAGGTTGGTTCAGAGAGGTCCACGAGCAGTACTTC. Protein product: CASSQGWFREVHEQYF.

This chain connects TRBV30 to TRBJ2-3; possibly TRBD2 for D (5 bases). V lost 2 bases and J 8 bases, leaving 11 bases between the germline ends. This CDR3 spans 12 amino acids. Germline loops: CDR1 GTSNPN, CDR2 SVGIG (reference sequence). CDR3: CAWSTTGGTQYF. DNA of the CDR3: TGTGCCTGGAGTACGACCGGAGGTACGCAGTATTTT.

This sequence joins TRBV30 and TRBJ1-6; D not resolved. Trimming left V 3 bases short and J 13 bases short, with 16 bases between. Germline V gene data show CDR1 as GTSNPN and CDR2 as SVGIG (reference sequence). CDR3 length equals 13 residues. CDR3 protein: CAWSLDPGGPLHF. In nucleotides, the CDR3 is TGTGCCTGGAGCCTGGACCCAGGAGGGCCCCTCCACTTT.

In its sample, this clone was seen a few times. J is TRBJ2-3 and V is TRBV9; tentative D call: TRBD1 (5 bases). The CDR3 consists of 15 residues. Germline V gene sequence: CDR1 SGDLS, CDR2 YYNGEE. Between the trimmed V and J ends, which lost 0 bases and 2 bases, there was a span of 10 bases. The CDR3 bases are TGTGCCAGCAGCGTAGTAGGGGTCAACACAGATACGCAGTATTTT. This encodes CASSVVGVNTDTQYF.

The chain is built from TRBV7-2 and TRBJ1-2, with TRBD1 as a possible D gene (6 bases). CDR3 length equals 16 residues. With 5 bases removed from V and 7 bases from J, the gap between germline ends came to 23 bases. Germline values: CDR1 SGHTA, CDR2 FQGNSA. CDR3 in DNA: TGTGCCAGCAGCCACTATATCCCGGGTAGGGGGGGTGGCTACACCTTC. Translation: CASSHYIPGRGGGYTF.

The gene calls are TRBV5-8 and TRBJ1-1, with a tentative D call TRBD1 (6 bases). Germline V gene data show CDR1 as SGHTS and CDR2 as YDEGEE. V was pared by 6 bases and J by 6 bases, with 15 bases between. The CDR3 is 13 amino acids. DNA of the CDR3: TGTGCCAGCACCATAGGGGGAAGGGCTGAAGCTTTCTTT. This sequence encodes CASTIGGRAEAFF.

V and J are TRBV6-5 and TRBJ2-5; D is unclear. The CDR3 is 13 amino acids. V was cut by 0 bases and J by 5 bases, with 7 bases left in between. From germline, CDR1 is MNHEY and CDR2 SVGAGI. This chain's CDR3 is CASSYSHTETQYF. The CDR3 nucleotides are TGTGCCAGCAGTTACTCGCACACGGAGACCCAGTACTTC.

The chain links TRBV6-6 to TRBJ1-5, with D possibly TRBD1 on 5 matching bases. The CDR3 covers 13 residues. The germline V gene encodes CDR1 MNHNY and CDR2 SVGAGI (reference sequence). Trimming shortened V by 6 bases and J by 5 bases, and 11 bases separated the two germline ends. CDR3 coding DNA: TGTGCCAGCAGCTCAGGGAACGATCAGCCCCAGCATTTT. The encoded protein is CASSSGNDQPQHF.

This chain joins TRBV9 and TRBJ2-5; D unclear. CDR3 length: 13 amino acids. V lost 5 bases and J 0 bases, leaving 8 bases between the germline ends. Germline CDR1 and CDR2: SGDLS and YYNGEE. This chain's CDR3 is CASSARYQETQYF. In nucleotides, the CDR3 is TGTGCCAGCAGTGCACGGTACCAAGAGACCCAGTACTTC.

The genes are TRBV5-4 and TRBJ2-7; 11 bases map to TRBD2. Losses at the gene ends were 4 bases for V and 3 bases for J; bases not matched to a gene: 6. Germline lookup yields CDR1 SGHNT and CDR2 YYREEE (reference sequence). The CDR3 length is 15 residues. The CDR3 sequence is CASSEAGTSGYEQYF. Written as DNA, the CDR3 is TGTGCCAGCAGCGAAGCCGGGACTAGCGGCTACGAGCAGTACTTC.